The 2 T cell receptor beta chains below were found in one sample sequenced in a study of shared clonotypes between healthy human individuals (dated by TCRdb to about 2020). Library preparation was by the immunoSEQ multiplex PCR assay. Not all clones reach the TCRdb copy of this immuneACCESS table, which keeps in-frame sequences only. Checked studies attribute under half of the gap to unresolved V genes and leave the rest unexplained. The sample table holds around 1.5 million clones, of which 98% were seen once. Less than 0.55% of the sample comes from the top ten. The sample was naive CD4+ T cells sorted from blood. Interpreted using the paper, the cell subset or site label stands for: CD45RA+ positively selected. Receptor source: a man aged 30 to 45 in good health.

This clone has just one count. The chain joins TRBV30 to TRBJ2-7; D is possibly TRBD2 (5 bases). Trimming cost V 1 base and J 7 bases, with 11 bases left between them. CDR3 length: 12 residues. The V gene's germline CDR1 is GTSNPN and CDR2 SVGIG (reference sequence). The CDR3 DNA is TGTGCCTGGAGTGGAGGGTCGCGGGAGCAGTACTTC. It codes for CAWSGGSREQYF.

The chain uses TRBV19 and TRBJ2-1; the match to TRBD2 covers 7 bases. The CDR3 is 16 amino acids. V dropped 4 bases and J dropped 8; count of bases not matched to a gene: 14. Germline V lookup: CDR1 LNHDA, CDR2 SQIVND (reference sequence). CDR3 sequence reads: CASSSGLVFPLDEQFF. The CDR3, as DNA: TGTGCCAGTAGTAGCGGACTAGTCTTCCCCCTCGATGAGCAGTTCTTC.